This TCR beta chain appears in the sequencing data of a study of T-cell memory formation after mild COVID-19. This CDR3 has 14 residues. The V gene's germline CDR1 is DFQATT and CDR2 SNEGSKA (reference sequence). The V and J ends lost 2 bases and 5 bases respectively, with 16 bases between them. TCRdb passed the 5' RACE reads through MiXCR, listing each CDR3 protein once. The sample carries about 88,000 distinct CDR3 sequences, around a quarter recorded once. J is TRBJ2-7 and V is TRBV20-1; D might be TRBD1 or TRBD2, each matching 6 bases. The TCR originated in a man aged 18 to 30 who had mild COVID-19 (a few samples of this study predate the infection). Cell type and time point are not known. The sequenced sample consisted of PBMCs or a T cell subset sorted from them (not recorded which). The CDR3: CSARPGWRDNEQYF. CDR3 in DNA: TGCAGTGCTAGACCCGGGTGGAGGGACAACGAGCAGTACTTC.